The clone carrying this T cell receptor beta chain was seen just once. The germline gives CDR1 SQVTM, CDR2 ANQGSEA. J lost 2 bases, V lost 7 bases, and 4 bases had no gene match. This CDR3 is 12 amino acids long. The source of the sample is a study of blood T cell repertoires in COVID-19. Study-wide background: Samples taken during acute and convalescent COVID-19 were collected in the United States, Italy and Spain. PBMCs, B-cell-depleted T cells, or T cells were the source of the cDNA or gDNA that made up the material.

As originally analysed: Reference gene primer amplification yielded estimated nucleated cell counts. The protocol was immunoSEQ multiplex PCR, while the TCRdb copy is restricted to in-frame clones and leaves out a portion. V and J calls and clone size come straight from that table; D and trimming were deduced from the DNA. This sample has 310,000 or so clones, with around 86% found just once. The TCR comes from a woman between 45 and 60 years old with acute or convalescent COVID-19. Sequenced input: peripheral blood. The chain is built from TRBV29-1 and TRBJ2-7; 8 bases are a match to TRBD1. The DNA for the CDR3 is TGCAGCGGGGGGACAGGAACCTACGAGCAGTACTTC. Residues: CSGGTGTYEQYF.